These T cell receptor beta chains were read from a single sample in a study of blood T cell repertoires in COVID-19. Here immunoSEQ multiplex PCR was the method, and the copy in TCRdb shows in-frame clones only, minus some. Here the sample spans some 78,000 clones, 89% being singletons. The sequenced material came from peripheral blood. The receptors derive from a man between 70 and 80 years old with active or convalescent COVID-19. Each CDR3 is given with its conserved first and last residue. D genes are given only for firm matches. Clone size appears in some rows only: once, few, many, or a class for an expanded clone.

NA	TRBV5-4	TRBJ1-1	NA	CASSLGGGTEAFF	TGTGCCAGCAGCTTGGGGGGGGGCACTGAAGCTTTCTTT
NA	TRBV6-4	TRBJ2-1	many	CASSDSLADEQFF	TGTGCCAGCAGTGACTCACTAGCAGATGAGCAGTTCTTC
TRBD1	TRBV6-5	TRBJ1-2	once	CASSTIDRGSGGYTF	TGTGCCAGCAGTACCATAGACAGGGGGAGCGGTGGCTACACCTTC
NA	TRBV5-8	TRBJ1-6	NA	CASSLTGNRGNSPLHF	TGTGCCAGCAGCTTGACAGGGAATCGGGGCAATTCACCCCTCCACTTT
NA	TRBV10-3	TRBJ2-7	NA	CAIKQAGAYEQYF	TGTGCCATCAAGCAGGCGGGCGCCTACGAGCAGTACTTC
NA	TRBV16	TRBJ2-7	NA	CASSPLQGYEQYF	TGTGCCAGCAGCCCCCTCCAGGGTTACGAGCAGTACTTC
TRBD1	TRBV2	TRBJ1-1	NA	CASSWRGPDAEAFF	TGTGCCAGCAGTTGGAGGGGGCCGGACGCTGAAGCTTTCTTT
NA	TRBV12-3/TRBV12-4	TRBJ1-3	NA	CASSLELGNTIYF	TGTGCCAGCAGTTTAGAACTGGGAAACACCATATATTTT
NA	TRBV4-1	TRBJ1-2	NA	CASSQRGGFYGYTF	TGCGCCAGCAGCCAGAGGGGAGGATTCTATGGCTACACCTTC
TRBD1	TRBV6-5	TRBJ2-7	NA	CASSYAQGDYEQYF	TGTGCCAGCAGTTACGCTCAGGGGGACTACGAGCAGTACTTC
TRBD2	TRBV4-2	TRBJ2-5	few	CASSQDVQRGGPETQYF	TGTGCCAGCAGCCAAGATGTCCAGCGGGGGGGCCCGGAGACCCAGTACTTC
NA	TRBV7-2	TRBJ1-6	NA	CASSSQGLGGSPLHF	TGTGCCAGCAGCTCGCAGGGATTGGGAGGTTCACCCCTCCACTTT
TRBD1	TRBV7-3	TRBJ1-2	NA	CASSEGTAVGGYTF	TGTGCCAGCAGCGAAGGGACAGCTGTTGGGGGCTACACCTTC
NA	TRBV11-2	TRBJ1-2	NA	CASSSRDGYTF	TGTGCCAGCAGCAGCAGGGATGGCTACACCTTC
NA	TRBV7-2	TRBJ2-5	NA	CASSFAGETQYF	TGTGCCAGCAGCTTTGCAGGAGAGACCCAGTACTTC
TRBD2	TRBV5-1	TRBJ2-2	once	CASSPPGGGTSELFF	TGCGCCAGCAGCCCCCCCGGGGGGGGAACGTCGGAGCTGTTTTTT
NA	TRBV20-1	TRBJ1-2	NA	CSARGAHGYTF	TGCAGTGCTAGGGGGGCCCATGGCTACACCTTC
NA	TRBV30	TRBJ1-4	NA	CAWSDRAGSNEKLFF	TGTGCCTGGAGTGACAGGGCGGGCTCTAATGAAAAACTGTTTTTT
NA	TRBV9	TRBJ2-2	NA	CASSVVSDTGELFF	TGTGCCAGCAGCGTAGTCAGCGACACCGGGGAGCTGTTTTTT
NA	TRBV5-1	TRBJ1-2	NA	CASSLDWGGRGYTF	TGCGCCAGCAGCTTGGACTGGGGGGGCCGGGGCTACACCTTC
NA	TRBV6-1	TRBJ2-3	NA	CASSEAAAVTDTQYF	TGTGCCAGCAGTGAAGCTGCGGCAGTCACAGATACGCAGTATTTT
TRBD1	TRBV18	TRBJ1-2	NA	CASSPGQGASGYTF	TGTGCCAGCTCTCCAGGACAGGGGGCATCGGGCTACACCTTC
TRBD1	TRBV28	TRBJ2-5	NA	CASSLYRGSGETQYF	TGTGCCAGCAGTTTATACAGGGGTAGTGGGGAGACCCAGTACTTC
TRBD2	TRBV30	TRBJ2-5	NA	CAWSYTSGGGETQYF	TGTGCCTGGAGCTACACTAGCGGGGGAGGGGAGACCCAGTACTTC
TRBD1	TRBV9	TRBJ2-7	NA	CASSVDPGGTYEQYF	TGTGCCAGCAGCGTAGATCCAGGGGGTACCTACGAGCAGTACTTC
NA	TRBV6-5	TRBJ1-1	NA	CASTSPFEGPEAFF	TGTGCCAGCACCTCCCCATTCGAGGGCCCTGAAGCTTTCTTT
NA	TRBV9	TRBJ2-1	NA	CASSVDSGEQFF	TGTGCCAGCAGCGTAGATTCCGGTGAGCAGTTCTTC
TRBD1	TRBV4-3	TRBJ1-6	NA	CASSHGTGGDSYNSPLHF	TGCGCCAGCAGCCACGGGACAGGGGGCGACTCCTATAATTCACCCCTCCACTTT
TRBD1	TRBV9	TRBJ1-5	NA	CASSATGGAYQPQHF	TGTGCCAGCAGCGCGACAGGGGGCGCATATCAGCCCCAGCATTTT
TRBD1	TRBV5-1	TRBJ1-1	NA	CASSIDRGRSEAFF	TGCGCCAGCAGCATAGACAGGGGGCGGTCTGAAGCTTTCTTT
TRBD1	TRBV27	TRBJ2-5	NA	CASSSEARGQETQYF	TGTGCCAGCAGTTCCGAAGCCAGGGGGCAGGAGACCCAGTACTTC
NA	TRBV3-1/TRBV3-2	TRBJ1-2	NA	CASSLRGGNYGYTF	TGTGCCAGCAGTCTAAGGGGGGGTAACTATGGCTACACCTTC
TRBD1	TRBV19	TRBJ1-1	NA	CASSLTTGALNTEAFF	TGTGCCAGTAGTCTGACAACAGGGGCCCTGAACACTGAAGCTTTCTTT
NA	TRBV2	TRBJ2-6	NA	CASRVRVAGANVLTF	TGTGCCAGCAGGGTCCGGGTAGCTGGGGCCAACGTCCTGACTTTC
TRBD2	TRBV7-8	TRBJ2-7	NA	CASSPTSGRYEQYF	TGTGCCAGCAGCCCGACTAGCGGGCGCTACGAGCAGTACTTC
NA	TRBV19	TRBJ1-1	NA	CASKGPGTEAFF	TGTGCCAGTAAGGGGCCTGGCACTGAAGCTTTCTTT
NA	TRBV9	TRBJ2-7	few	CASSPAFRLGAEQYF	TGTGCCAGCAGCCCCGCCTTTAGACTGGGAGCCGAGCAGTACTTC
TRBD1	TRBV4-1	TRBJ2-5	NA	CASSQGTGLETQYF	TGCGCCAGCAGCCAAGGGACAGGGTTGGAGACCCAGTACTTC
NA	TRBV7-8	TRBJ2-3	NA	CASSLVRTSTDTQYF	TGTGCCAGCAGCTTAGTCAGGACTAGCACAGATACGCAGTATTTT
TRBD1	TRBV11-2	TRBJ2-3	NA	CASSVGQPRSDTQYF	TGTGCCAGCAGCGTGGGACAGCCGCGATCAGATACGCAGTATTTT
TRBD2	TRBV7-2	TRBJ2-3	NA	CASSLRHETSADTQYF	TGTGCCAGCAGCCTAAGGCACGAGACTAGCGCAGATACGCAGTATTTT
NA	TRBV24-1	TRBJ2-3	NA	CATSDGHGGMTDTQYF	TGTGCCACCAGTGATGGCCACGGGGGTATGACAGATACGCAGTATTTT
TRBD1	TRBV6-5	TRBJ1-4	NA	CASSPRQGYNEKLFF	TGTGCCAGCAGCCCCCGACAGGGTTATAATGAAAAACTGTTTTTT
TRBD2	TRBV7-2	TRBJ2-1	NA	CASSLAIGGGEQFF	TGTGCCAGCAGCCTTGCAATCGGGGGGGGTGAGCAGTTCTTC
TRBD1	TRBV10-2	TRBJ2-7	NA	CASKLGQGAYEQYF	TGCGCCAGCAAGTTGGGGCAGGGGGCCTACGAGCAGTACTTC